A selection of T cell receptor beta chains follows, all from one sample in a study of blood T cell repertoires in COVID-19. The repertoire was sequenced with immunoSEQ multiplex PCR; TCRdb's copy has only in-frame clones and lacks some. The sample carries about 140,000 clones, 90% recorded once. Sequencing was carried out using peripheral blood. The origin of the receptors is a woman of 80 years or more with acute or convalescent COVID-19. The CDR3 runs from the conserved cysteine through the conserved F or W. A D gene is named only where the DNA matches it firmly. Clone size, where shown, is once, few, many, or a class for clones that have expanded.

D	V	size	J	DNA	CDR3
.	TRBV7-9	once	TRBJ1-1	TGTGCCAGCAGCTTAATGAGGTTTGACACTGAAGCTTTCTTT	CASSLMRFDTEAFF
TRBD1	TRBV19	.	TRBJ2-4	TGTGCCAGTAGTCCACAAGGACAGGGAATGACTCACATTCAGTACTTC	CASSPQGQGMTHIQYF
.	TRBV18	.	TRBJ1-1	TGTGCCAGCTCACCAAACCTCTTGGACTGGAACACTGAAGCTTTCTTT	CASSPNLLDWNTEAFF
.	TRBV2	.	TRBJ1-2	TGTGCCAGCAGTCCTCAGGGATCCTATGGCTACACCTTC	CASSPQGSYGYTF
TRBD1	TRBV9	.	TRBJ2-4	TGTGCCAGCAGCGCCGGACAGGGCGTTCTCCGAAACATTCAGTACTTC	CASSAGQGVLRNIQYF
TRBD1	TRBV3-1/TRBV3-2	.	TRBJ2-7	TGTGCCAGCAGCCATTTCGGCGGGACAGGGGGCTCCTACGAGCAGTACTTC	CASSHFGGTGGSYEQYF
TRBD1	TRBV7-2	.	TRBJ2-7	TGTGCCAGCAGCTTCTCGGGACAGGGGGCCGGGCTCTCCTACGAGCAGTACTTC	CASSFSGQGAGLSYEQYF
.	TRBV30	.	TRBJ1-1	TGTGCCTGGAAGGGAGGGGGAACTGAAGCTTTCTTT	CAWKGGGTEAFF
.	TRBV7-9	once	TRBJ1-1	TGTGCCAGCAGCTCACTCTGGGAGGGGGGGACTGAAGCTTTCTTT	CASSSLWEGGTEAFF
.	TRBV19	.	TRBJ1-4	TGTGCCAGTAGTATAAACGGGGGAACTGAAAAACTGTTTTTT	CASSINGGTEKLFF
TRBD1	TRBV3-1/TRBV3-2	.	TRBJ1-5	TGTGCCAGCAGCCAGGGACAGGGACGGCAGCCCCAGCATTTT	CASSQGQGRQPQHF
TRBD1	TRBV18	once	TRBJ1-2	TGTGCCAGCTCACGAACCGGGACAGGGGACTATGGCTACACCTTC	CASSRTGTGDYGYTF
TRBD1	TRBV3-1/TRBV3-2	few	TRBJ1-2	TGTGCCAGCAGCGATACAGGGGAGCCCTATGGCTACACCTTC	CASSDTGEPYGYTF